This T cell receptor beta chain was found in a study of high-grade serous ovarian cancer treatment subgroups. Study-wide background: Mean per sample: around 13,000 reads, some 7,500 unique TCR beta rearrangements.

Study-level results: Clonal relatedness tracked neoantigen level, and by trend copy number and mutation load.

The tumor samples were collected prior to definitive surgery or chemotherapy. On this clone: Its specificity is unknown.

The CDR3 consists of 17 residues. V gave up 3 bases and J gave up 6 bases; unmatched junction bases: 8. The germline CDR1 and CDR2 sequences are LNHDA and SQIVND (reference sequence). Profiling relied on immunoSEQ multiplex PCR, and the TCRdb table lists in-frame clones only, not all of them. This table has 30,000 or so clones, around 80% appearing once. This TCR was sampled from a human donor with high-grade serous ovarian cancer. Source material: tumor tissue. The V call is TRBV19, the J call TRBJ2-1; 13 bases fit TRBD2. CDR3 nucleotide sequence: TGTGCCAGTAGTATCGGGAGGACTAGCGGGAGAGGCAATGAGCAGTTCTTC. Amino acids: CASSIGRTSGRGNEQFF.